One and the same sample provided the 15 T cell receptor beta chains below, sequenced in a study of blood T cell repertoires in COVID-19. Sequencing was performed with immunoSEQ multiplex PCR; in TCRdb, only in-frame clones are kept and a portion is missing. The table has about 130,000 clones, around four fifths seen once. Sequences were obtained from peripheral blood. Source of these receptors: a middle-aged man with active or convalescent COVID-19.

The rearrangement joins TRBV4-2 to TRBJ2-5, with a tentative D call TRBD2 (7 bases). The CDR3 loop spans 15 amino acids. Trimming took 0 bases from V and 5 from J, leaving 13 bases between them. Germline CDR1 is LGHNA and CDR2 is YNFKEQ. The CDR3 protein is CASSQDPGGGETQYF. CDR3 bases: TGTGCCAGCAGCCAAGATCCGGGGGGCGGGGAGACCCAGTACTTC.

The rearrangement links TRBV4-1 to TRBJ2-1; a possible D gene is TRBD1 (6 bases). The V gene lost 0 bases and the J gene lost 5 bases, with 14 bases spanning the gap. CDR3 size: 16 residues. Germline V gene sequence: CDR1 MGHRA, CDR2 YSYEKL. The CDR3, as DNA: TGCGCCAGCAGCCAAGAAGAAGGGACAATCCACAATGAGCAGTTCTTC. Translated, it gives CASSQEEGTIHNEQFF.

This clone appeared a single time. DNA for the CDR3: TGTGCCAGTAGTATAGATGTCTCAGGCTCCTACGAGCAGTACTTC. Encoded protein: CASSIDVSGSYEQYF. V is TRBV19 and J is TRBJ2-7; D is uncertain. The V gene's germline CDR1 is LNHDA and CDR2 SQIVND (reference sequence). The V gene lost 0 bases and the J gene lost 0 bases, with 9 bases spanning the gap. This CDR3 is 15 amino acids long.

V gene TRBV25-1 combines with J gene TRBJ2-3; tentative D call: TRBD2 (6 bases). Germline loops: CDR1 MGHDK, CDR2 SYGVNS. V was clipped by 3 bases and J by 0 bases, with 7 bases between them. The CDR3 has 14 amino acids. The CDR3 bases are TGTGCCAGCAGTGAGGGGGGTAGCACAGATACGCAGTATTTT. It yields the protein CASSEGGSTDTQYF.

The CDR3 nucleotides read TGTGCCAGCAGCGGGGGGACCGCCAATGAAAAACTGTTTTTT. Translation gives CASSGGTANEKLFF. This rearrangement joins TRBV6-5 to TRBJ1-4; weak D call: TRBD1 (5 bases). This CDR3 is 14 amino acids long. V was cut by 6 bases and J by 5 bases, with 13 bases left in between. Looked up from germline, CDR1 is MNHEY and CDR2 is SVGAGI.

The V call is TRBV7-7, the J call TRBJ2-2; tentative D call: TRBD1 (5 bases). With 3 bases removed from V and 2 bases from J, the gap between germline ends came to 10 bases. CDR3 length equals 15 residues. Looked up from germline, CDR1 is SSHAT and CDR2 is FNYEAQ (reference sequence). CDR3 sequence: CASSLTAFNTGELFF. The CDR3, as DNA: TGTGCCAGCAGCTTGACAGCGTTTAACACCGGGGAGCTGTTTTTT.

The chain recombines TRBV6-6 with TRBJ1-1, with TRBD1 as a possible D gene (6 bases). The V end was cut by 5 bases, the J end by 4 bases, with 17 bases between. CDR3 length: 15 residues. Per the germline V gene, CDR1 is MNHNY and CDR2 is SVGAGI (reference sequence). The DNA of the CDR3 is TGTGCCAGCAGTCAGATACAGGGCCCGGGCACTGAAGCTTTCTTT. Amino acid sequence: CASSQIQGPGTEAFF.

This chain links TRBV6-5 with TRBJ1-5; D is possibly TRBD1 (6 bases). This CDR3 contains 15 residues. The V end was cut by 2 bases, the J end by 2 bases, with 10 bases between. Looked up from germline, CDR1 is MNHEY and CDR2 is SVGAGI. The CDR3 sequence: CASSYGAGGNQPQHF. The CDR3 nucleotides read TGTGCCAGCAGTTACGGGGCAGGGGGCAATCAGCCCCAGCATTTT.

This chain connects TRBV9 to TRBJ2-1; 8 bases are a match to TRBD1. Looked up from germline, CDR1 is SGDLS and CDR2 is YYNGEE. The CDR3 runs 15 residues. Trimming removed 3 bases from V and 2 bases from J; junction bases left unmatched: 4. The CDR3 region is CASSGGTGPYNEQFF. CDR3 DNA: TGTGCCAGCAGCGGTGGGACAGGCCCCTACAATGAGCAGTTCTTC.

The chain employs TRBV10-3 and TRBJ1-1; TRBD1 is a possible D gene (5 bases). This CDR3 comprises 14 residues. From germline, CDR1 is ENHRY and CDR2 SYGVKD. The V end was cut by 4 bases, the J end by 5 bases, with 14 bases between. The CDR3 DNA sequence: TGTGCCATCAGTGCGGGAGGGGACTCTACTGAAGCTTTCTTT. Its translation is CAISAGGDSTEAFF.

V and J are TRBV4-2 and TRBJ1-1, with D tentatively TRBD1 (5 bases). The CDR3 consists of 16 residues. CDR1 and CDR2 from the germline V gene are LGHNA and YNFKEQ. Between the trimmed V and J ends, which lost 1 base and 2 bases, there was a span of 14 bases. CDR3 sequence: CASSQAGGVSNTEAFF. The DNA of the CDR3 is TGTGCCAGCAGCCAAGCCGGGGGGGTAAGTAACACTGAAGCTTTCTTT.

This rearrangement joins TRBV19 to TRBJ1-5; 9 bases agree with TRBD1. CDR1 is LNHDA and CDR2 is SQIVND in the germline V gene (reference sequence). V was pared by 8 bases and J by 3 bases, with 5 bases of the junction left unmatched. The CDR3 runs to 14 residues. CDR3 amino acids: CASWGQGLNQPQHF. For the CDR3, the DNA is TGTGCCAGTTGGGGACAGGGCCTCAATCAGCCCCAGCATTTT.

This chain links TRBV10-3 with TRBJ2-3, with TRBD2 identical over 9 bases. Germline V lookup: CDR1 ENHRY, CDR2 SYGVKD. With V trimmed by 4 bases and J by 0 bases, 2 bases remained unmatched. The CDR3 extends over 15 amino acids. In DNA form, the CDR3 reads TGTGCCATCAGTGGCGGGGGGGCTAGCACAGATACGCAGTATTTT. It specifies CAISGGGASTDTQYF.

This chain uses TRBV12-5 with TRBJ1-5; tentative D call: TRBD1 (5 bases). Germline V CDR1 and CDR2: LGHNT, FRNRAP. Trimming pared 3 bases from V and 6 bases from J, leaving 15 bases between. The CDR3 covers 15 residues. The CDR3, as DNA: TGTGCTAGTGGTTTAGATACAGGCGCCCCTCAGCCCCAGCATTTT. Translating gives CASGLDTGAPQPQHF.

J is TRBJ1-2 and V is TRBV5-1; TRBD1 is a possible D gene (6 bases). V dropped 4 bases and J dropped 5 bases, with 18 bases sitting between them. The CDR3 runs 15 residues. Germline V gene lookup returns CDR1 SGHRS and CDR2 YFSETQ. CDR3 DNA sequence: TGCGCCAGCAGCGTAGGGAGTATGGGGGCTTATGGCTACACCTTC. Protein product: CASSVGSMGAYGYTF.